This note documents a single T cell receptor (beta chain) sequence. Its specificity is unknown. Distinct nucleotide sequences in the sample also encode this CDR3. This specimen belongs to a study of a mutant IDH1 vaccine in newly diagnosed glioma. In the study overall: Vaccines were begun 4-6 weeks after radiotherapy alone, or with temozolomide cycles. Patients were pretreated with radiotherapy, temozolomide, or both, mostly both.

The time point: week 35, safety follow-up. Vaccinated patients received 300 ug of mutant IDH1 20-mer peptide per dose, with topical imiquimod. Administration of eight vaccinations to patients took place in weeks 1, 3, 5, 7, 11, 15, 19, 23. Those who donated had recent WHO grade 3 or 4 IDH1-mutant, ATRX-lost astrocytomas. The CDR3 is 11 residues long. V shed 3 bases and J shed 4 bases, with 4 bases lying between them. Per germline, CDR1 MGHDK and CDR2 SYGVNS. Measured with immunoSEQ multiplex PCR; TCRdb has only the in-frame clones, and not every one. The sample has about 32,000 clones, 70% to 85% seen once.

The source of this sequence is a man aged 25 to 40 with glioma. This rearrangement joins TRBV25-1 to TRBJ2-7; no clear D gene. The sequencing used PBMCs, collected from a glioma patient whose treatment included an IDH1 peptide vaccine. CDR3 loop: CASSDTYEQYF. The CDR3 DNA reads as TGTGCCAGCAGTGACACTTACGAGCAGTACTTC.